This entry lists 9 T cell receptor beta chains sequenced from one sample in a study of OX40 agonist ivuxolimab in advanced cancers. Profiling relied on immunoSEQ multiplex PCR, and the TCRdb table lists in-frame clones only, not all of them. There are 75,000 to 80,000 clones in the sample; around 87% occur only once, and about 5.9% lies in the top ten. The sequencing used CD4+ or CD8+ T cells sorted from blood, collected in a trial of the OX40 agonist ivuxolimab. Receptors originate from an adult with an advanced solid tumor such as melanoma, head and neck, liver or kidney cancer.

This sequence joins TRBV25-1 and TRBJ2-5; TRBD1 aligns across 9 bases. J gave up 5 bases and V 6 bases, and 7 bases lay outside the gene matches. Germline CDR1 reads MGHDK; CDR2 reads SYGVNS. The CDR3 is made up of 14 amino acids. CDR3 residues: CASSPGTGRETQYF. The CDR3, as DNA: TGTGCCAGCAGCCCCGGGACAGGGAGGGAGACCCAGTACTTC.

In this sample, this clone turned up once. V is TRBV19 and J is TRBJ1-2; D is ambiguous. The CDR3 has 11 residues. Trimming shortened V by 5 bases and J by 7 bases, and 8 bases separated the two germline ends. Germline V lookup: CDR1 LNHDA, CDR2 SQIVND (reference sequence). The CDR3 reads CASSRASGYTF. The DNA of the CDR3 is TGTGCCAGTAGTCGCGCCAGTGGCTACACCTTC.

The rearrangement links TRBV6-5 to TRBJ1-5; D not certain. The germline gives CDR1 MNHEY, CDR2 SVGAGI. The CDR3 is 14 amino acids. The ends were cut back, 0 bases at V and 9 bases at J, with 12 bases in the middle. The CDR3 spells CASSYSDVYWPQHF. The CDR3 DNA reads TGTGCCAGCAGTTACTCGGACGTCTACTGGCCCCAGCATTTT.

V usage is TRBV30 and J usage is TRBJ2-6, with D unclear. CDR3 length equals 16 residues. Per the germline V gene, CDR1 is GTSNPN and CDR2 is SVGIG (reference sequence). V was trimmed by 1 base and J by 0 bases, leaving 10 bases between them. The CDR3 loop is CAWSDPTYSGANVLTF. In nucleotides, the CDR3 is TGTGCCTGGAGTGATCCTACTTACTCTGGGGCCAACGTCCTGACTTTC.

The genes are TRBV19 and TRBJ2-5, with D possibly matching TRBD2 (5 bases). The J call may be incorrect, as the DNA end agrees better with TRBJ2-7. Germline V CDR1 and CDR2: LNHDA, SQIVND (reference sequence). The CDR3 is 13 amino acids. The CDR3 protein is CASSLKRGSEQYF. CDR3 bases: TGTGCCAGTAGCCTAAAAAGAGGGTCCGAGCAGTACTTC.

The J gene is TRBJ1-6, the V gene TRBV5-5; 8 bases are shared with TRBD1. V gave up 4 bases and J gave up 4 bases; unmatched junction bases: 10. The CDR3 covers 17 residues. The germline V gene encodes CDR1 SGHKS and CDR2 YYEKEE (reference sequence). CDR3 DNA: TGTGCCAGCAGCATTTCGACAGGGGAACTTTATAATTCACCCCTCCACTTT. Residues: CASSISTGELYNSPLHF.

The genes are TRBV5-1 and TRBJ1-2; no firm D call. The CDR3 is 13 residues long. Trimming cost V 1 base and J 0 bases, with 4 bases left between them. The germline CDR1 and CDR2 sequences are SGHRS and YFSETQ. The CDR3 DNA is TGCGCCAGCAGCTTGAGCTCTAACTATGGCTACACCTTC. This gives the protein CASSLSSNYGYTF. The full variable domain, rest sourced from reference TRBV5-1 and TRBJ1-2, is KAGVTQTPRYLIKTRGQQVTLSCSPISGHRSVSWYQQTPGQGLQFLFEYFSETQRNKGNFPGRFSGRQFSNSRSEMNVSTLELGDSALYLCASSLSSNYGYTFGSGTRLTVV.

This chain joins TRBV6-5 and TRBJ1-2; 9 bases are shared with TRBD1. CDR1 and CDR2 from the germline V gene are MNHEY and SVGAGI. CDR3 size: 14 residues. V was pared by 6 bases and J by 8 bases, with 10 bases of the junction left unmatched. The CDR3 sequence is CASSDLDRGRGYTF. The CDR3 DNA follows: TGTGCCAGCAGCGACCTGGACAGGGGACGGGGCTACACCTTC.

This clone has more than one count but fewer than ten. This rearrangement joins TRBV28 to TRBJ2-7; D is undetermined. The V end was cut by 7 bases, the J end by 4 bases, with 11 bases between. The CDR3 has 12 amino acids. Germline values: CDR1 MDHEN, CDR2 SYDVKM. The CDR3 DNA reads as TGTGCCAGCAAAGCCCAGACATACGAGCAGTACTTC. It translates to CASKAQTYEQYF.